This TCR beta chain was sequenced during a study of T cells in Graves' hyperthyroidism and ophthalmopathy. This clonotype was observed a few times. What was amplified from RNA transcripts were TCR beta CDR3 regions. The primer set for the first-round RT-PCR of the TCR CDR3 was HTBI. TCRdb called the multiplex PCR reads again in MiXCR, with one record for every CDR3 protein. Of under 550,000 distinct CDR3 sequences listed, nearly 20% are singletons. With 5 bases clipped from V and 5 bases from J, the junction kept 20 bases outside the gene matches. This CDR3 spans 18 amino acids. Germline V CDR1 and CDR2: SGHNT, YENEEA.

Sequencing was carried out using blood. The clonotype originates from a man in his forties or fifties with Graves' ophthalmopathy. The chain employs TRBV11-3 and TRBJ2-5, with 7 bases aligning to TRBD1. CDR3: CASSRGPRNRGLQETQYF. The CDR3 DNA reads as TGTGCCAGCAGCCGAGGACCGAGAAACAGGGGCTTGCAGGAGACCCAGTACTTC.